This T cell receptor beta chain was captured in a study of type 1 regulatory T cells. Study-level background: T-allo10 is an in vitro-generated, Tr1-enriched CD4 T cell product specific for alloantigen.

Germline CDR1 reads LNHNV; CDR2 reads YYDKDF (reference sequence). V was pared by 5 bases and J by 0 bases, with 13 bases between. This CDR3 is built from 15 residues. This clonotype was counted between two and nine times. TCRdb called the reads again in MiXCR, with one record for every CDR3 protein. The sample lists about 97,000 distinct CDR3 sequences, 31% seen once, with around 2.3% in the top ten. V is TRBV15 and J is TRBJ1-1; no definite D call. This clonotype was sampled from a human donor in good health. The sequenced sample was CD4+ T cells, either the whole sample or a sorted fraction (not recorded which). The CDR3 loop is CATSSRGGMNTEAFF. The CDR3 DNA reads as TGTGCCACCAGCTCCCGTGGAGGGATGAACACTGAAGCTTTCTTT. The complete variable domain, with remaining parts taken from reference TRBV15 and TRBJ1-1, reads DAMVIQNPRYQVTQFGKPVTLSCSQTLNHNVMYWYQQKSSQAPKLLFHYYDKDFNNEADTPDNFQSRRPNTSFCFLDIRSPGLGDTAMYLCATSSRGGMNTEAFFGQGTRLTVV.